A selection of T cell receptor beta chains follows, all from one sample in a study of neurological immune-mediated disorders. Each CDR3 protein gets one entry after TCRdb re-called the 5' RACE reads with MiXCR. The sample carries approximately 24,000 distinct CDR3 sequences, 13% recorded once. The sequenced material came from PBMCs. The receptors here all came from a woman aged 35 to 49 with HTLV-1-associated myelopathy (HAM/TSP). CDR3s leave out the opening cysteine and the closing phenylalanine or tryptophan. D genes are given only for firm matches.

d_call,v_call,j_call,cdr3_aa
TRBD2,TRBV18,TRBJ2-1,ASSPTSGGATHEQF
-,TRBV3-1,TRBJ2-2,ASNRIGDGELF
TRBD2,TRBV29-1,TRBJ2-1,SVVAGGSYNEQF
-,TRBV7-6,TRBJ1-1,ASSLTGTTNTEAF
-,TRBV5-1,TRBJ2-7,ASSLGTYSYEQY
TRBD1,TRBV29-1,TRBJ1-1,SVDQEQGSPTTF
TRBD2,TRBV7-2,TRBJ2-5,ASSEGLAKGTQY
-,TRBV24-1,TRBJ2-3,ATSDPDSSTDTQY
-,TRBV5-6,TRBJ1-5,ASSFYICSASEGDQPQH
TRBD1,TRBV6-5,TRBJ1-6,ASSLTGKMDSPLH
-,TRBV20-1,TRBJ1-5,SRGGAGTQPQH
-,TRBV5-1,TRBJ1-1,TSSLGGPTEAF
TRBD1,TRBV20-1,TRBJ2-2,SAKGTGGWELF
-,TRBV5-1,TRBJ2-1,ASSLAGSTYNEQF
TRBD2,TRBV7-8,TRBJ2-3,ASSLAGTSTHTQY
-,TRBV4-1,TRBJ2-2,ASSQDFHPNTGELF
-,TRBV20-1,TRBJ2-5,SASLSRETQY
TRBD2,TRBV20-1,TRBJ2-7,SASAASGEQY
TRBD1,TRBV24-1,TRBJ2-2,ATSDFQDRGRTGELF
-,TRBV7-3,TRBJ2-3,ASSLRSGPPDTQY
TRBD2,TRBV7-2,TRBJ2-5,ASSSSSGAETQY
-,TRBV27,TRBJ1-5,ASKSCRSFRNQPQH
TRBD1,TRBV20-1,TRBJ2-7,SALGDRGASVVQY
TRBD2,TRBV7-8,TRBJ2-3,ASSSLRGSGGTDTQY
-,TRBV12-5,TRBJ2-3,ASGQGSTDTQY
-,TRBV6-1,TRBJ2-3,ASSRLQGDTQY
TRBD2,TRBV20-1,TRBJ2-3,SARLAGGPVSTDTQY
-,TRBV5-1,TRBJ1-1,ASSLAETEAF
TRBD1,TRBV6-6,TRBJ1-2,ASSYGEGGGYGYT
-,TRBV7-2,TRBJ1-5,ASSLADHPTQPQH
-,TRBV20-1,TRBJ2-1,SALPDNYNEQF
-,TRBV5-1,TRBJ1-4,ASSEEGHRNEKLF